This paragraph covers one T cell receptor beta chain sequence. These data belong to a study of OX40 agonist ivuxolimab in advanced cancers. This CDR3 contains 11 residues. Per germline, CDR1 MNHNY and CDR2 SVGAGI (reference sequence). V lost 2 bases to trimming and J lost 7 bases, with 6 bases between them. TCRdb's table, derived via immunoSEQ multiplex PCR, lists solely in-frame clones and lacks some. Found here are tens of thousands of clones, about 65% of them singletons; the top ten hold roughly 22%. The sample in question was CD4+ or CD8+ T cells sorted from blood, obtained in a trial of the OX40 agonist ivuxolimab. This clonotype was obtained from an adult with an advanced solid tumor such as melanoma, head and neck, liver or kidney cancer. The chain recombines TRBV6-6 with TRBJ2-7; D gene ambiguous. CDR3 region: CASSYVGEQYF. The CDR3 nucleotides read TGTGCCAGCAGTTACGTCGGAGAGCAGTACTTC.